These T cell receptor beta chains were read from a single sample in a study of blood T cell repertoires in COVID-19. Assay used: immunoSEQ multiplex PCR; TCRdb lists only in-frame clones, some missing. This table holds about 100,000 clones, around 90% found once. Sequencing used peripheral blood. Every receptor here comes from a man between 50 and 59 years old with acute or convalescent COVID-19. Each CDR3 is given with its conserved first and last residue. A D gene is named only where the DNA matches it firmly. Not every row has a clone size; where given, it reads once, few, many or a size class.

TRBV5-4	TRBD1	TRBJ2-1	NA	CASSLGQGYNEQFF	TGTGCCAGCAGCTTGGGACAGGGCTACAATGAGCAGTTCTTC
TRBV19	TRBD2	TRBJ2-2	NA	CASILRGGPIGELFF	TGTGCCAGTATCCTACGGGGGGGCCCGATCGGGGAGCTGTTTTTT
TRBV4-2	TRBD1	TRBJ2-1	NA	CASSRGTGDNEQFF	TGTGCCAGCAGCCGCGGGACAGGGGACAATGAGCAGTTCTTC
TRBV6-5	NA	TRBJ1-1	NA	CASTRNTEAFF	TGTGCCAGCACTAGGAACACTGAAGCTTTCTTT
TRBV30	NA	TRBJ1-6	NA	CAWMSGSHSPLHF	TGTGCCTGGATGAGCGGGTCGCATTCACCCCTCCACTTT
TRBV5-1	NA	TRBJ2-2	once	CASSLAFVSGELFF	TGCGCCAGCAGCTTGGCCTTCGTCTCCGGGGAGCTGTTTTTT
TRBV6-5	NA	TRBJ1-2	NA	CASAVLSGLAGYTF	TGTGCCAGCGCCGTCCTTAGTGGGCTGGCTGGCTACACCTTC
TRBV7-6	TRBD1	TRBJ1-2	NA	CASSVLSGQGVGGYTF	TGTGCCAGCAGCGTACTCTCGGGACAGGGGGTGGGTGGCTACACCTTC
TRBV18	TRBD1	TRBJ1-5	NA	CASSQQQGSNQPQHF	TGTGCCAGCTCACAACAACAGGGGAGCAATCAGCCCCAGCATTTT
TRBV5-6	NA	TRBJ1-1	NA	CASSYPEKEAFF	TGTGCCAGCAGCTACCCGGAGAAAGAAGCTTTCTTT
TRBV12-3/TRBV12-4	TRBD1	TRBJ1-5	once	CASSSQGFQPQHF	TGTGCCAGCAGTTCACAGGGGTTTCAGCCCCAGCATTTT
TRBV5-6	NA	TRBJ1-1	NA	CASRGSGGRSTEAFF	TGTGCCAGCAGGGGTTCGGGGGGGCGAAGCACTGAAGCTTTCTTT
TRBV4-3	NA	TRBJ2-2	NA	CASRRGGGTGELFF	TGCGCCAGCAGAAGGGGGGGCGGGACCGGGGAGCTGTTTTTT
TRBV28	NA	TRBJ2-7	NA	CASSLGADYEQYF	TGTGCCAGCAGTTTAGGGGCAGACTACGAGCAGTACTTC
TRBV6-2/TRBV6-3	NA	TRBJ2-2	NA	CASSRRPHIAPGTNTGELFF	TGTGCCAGCAGTCGCCGCCCCCATATAGCCCCCGGTACGAACACCGGGGAGCTGTTTTTT
TRBV29-1	TRBD1	TRBJ1-2	NA	CSVEGQGAHGYTF	TGCAGCGTTGAAGGACAGGGGGCCCATGGCTACACCTTC
TRBV21-1	NA	TRBJ1-6	NA	CASSKAGQGPAIPNSPLHF	TGTGCCAGCAGCAAAGCCGGACAGGGGCCAGCCATCCCTAATTCACCCCTCCACTTT
TRBV6-6	TRBD1	TRBJ1-1	NA	CASSRDRAFLRNTEAFF	TGTGCCAGCAGTCGGGACAGGGCGTTTTTGAGGAACACTGAAGCTTTCTTT
TRBV23-1	TRBD1	TRBJ1-5	NA	CASRSRGQGSYLSQPQHF	TGCGCCAGCAGATCGCGGGGACAGGGAAGTTATTTGAGTCAGCCCCAGCATTTT
TRBV5-1	TRBD1	TRBJ1-6	NA	CASSLKQGVINSPLHF	TGCGCCAGCAGCCTCAAACAGGGGGTCATTAATTCACCCCTCCACTTT
TRBV10-3	TRBD2	TRBJ2-3	once	CAIGSGGGDTQYF	TGTGCCATCGGGAGCGGGGGGGGAGATACGCAGTATTTT
TRBV6-2/TRBV6-3	NA	TRBJ1-1	NA	CASSLDKGRTEAFF	TGTGCCAGCAGTCTAGATAAGGGGCGAACTGAAGCTTTCTTT
TRBV11-3	NA	TRBJ1-1	once	CASSSPPGGTDHEAFF	TGTGCCAGCAGCTCCCCCCCCGGCGGCACTGATCATGAAGCTTTCTTT
TRBV6-2/TRBV6-3	NA	TRBJ1-5	NA	CASSNSGGANQPQHF	TGTGCCAGCAGCAACTCGGGGGGGGCGAATCAGCCCCAGCATTTT
TRBV12-3/TRBV12-4	NA	TRBJ1-5	NA	CASSLTGNQPQHF	TGTGCCAGCAGTTTAACAGGCAATCAGCCCCAGCATTTT
TRBV12-3/TRBV12-4	NA	TRBJ1-1	NA	CASSLMTEKAFF	TGTGCCAGCAGTCTAATGACAGAGAAAGCTTTCTTT
TRBV19	TRBD1	TRBJ1-5	NA	CASMADRARNQPQHF	TGTGCCAGTATGGCGGACAGGGCGCGAAATCAGCCCCAGCATTTT
TRBV2	NA	TRBJ2-7	once	CASSEGTQSSYEQYF	TGTGCCAGCAGTGAAGGGACTCAAAGCTCCTACGAGCAGTACTTC
TRBV6-5	NA	TRBJ2-3	NA	CASSGITDTQYF	TGTGCCAGCTCAGGGATCACAGATACGCAGTATTTT
TRBV5-5	NA	TRBJ1-4	NA	CASSFSGGGLATNEKLFF	TGTGCCAGCAGCTTTTCCGGCGGGGGTCTTGCAACTAATGAAAAACTGTTTTTT
TRBV4-3	TRBD1	TRBJ1-2	NA	CASSQDRWTGDGYTF	TGCGCCAGCAGCCAAGATAGGTGGACAGGGGATGGCTACACCTTC
TRBV7-9	NA	TRBJ2-3	NA	CASSLFLQVAHTDTQYF	TGTGCCAGCAGCTTATTCCTCCAGGTGGCTCACACAGATACGCAGTATTTT
TRBV3-1/TRBV3-2	TRBD1	TRBJ2-4	NA	CASSPGTGKWNIQYF	TGTGCCAGCAGCCCCGGGACAGGGAAATGGAACATTCAGTACTTC
TRBV11-3	NA	TRBJ2-5	once	CASSPPAVWETQYF	TGTGCCAGCAGCCCCCCCGCGGTTTGGGAGACCCAGTACTTC
TRBV5-1	NA	TRBJ1-1	NA	CASRETTNTEAFF	TGCGCCAGCCGGGAGACGACGAACACTGAAGCTTTCTTT
TRBV3-1/TRBV3-2	TRBD1	TRBJ1-1	NA	CASSHRTGTVNRAFF	TGTGCCAGCAGCCACCGGACCGGGACAGTAAACAGAGCTTTCTTT
TRBV11-3	NA	TRBJ1-1	NA	CASSLESGDTEAFF	TGTGCCAGCAGCTTAGAGTCAGGGGACACTGAAGCTTTCTTT
TRBV14	TRBD1	TRBJ2-2	NA	CASSRPGTGSTGELFF	TGTGCCAGCAGCCGCCCCGGGACAGGGAGCACCGGGGAGCTGTTTTTT
TRBV4-2	NA	TRBJ1-4	NA	CASSQASGSTNEKLFF	TGTGCCAGCAGCCAAGCTTCGGGTTCAACTAATGAAAAACTGTTTTTT
TRBV28	NA	TRBJ2-2	NA	CASSRTGKGLFF	TGTGCCAGCAGTCGAACAGGGAAGGGGCTGTTTTTT
TRBV7-2	TRBD1	TRBJ1-5	NA	CASSSQGALNQPQHF	TGTGCCAGCAGCTCACAGGGGGCCCTCAATCAGCCCCAGCATTTT
TRBV23-1	TRBD2	TRBJ2-5	NA	CASSQSLSGARETQYF	TGCGCCAGCAGTCAATCGTTGAGCGGGGCCAGGGAGACCCAGTACTTC
TRBV3-1/TRBV3-2	TRBD1	TRBJ1-5	NA	CASSQGDRNQPQHF	TGTGCCAGCAGCCAAGGGGACAGAAATCAGCCCCAGCATTTT
TRBV5-4	TRBD1	TRBJ2-5	NA	CASSYTTGGETQYF	TGTGCCAGCAGCTACACGACAGGGGGAGAGACCCAGTACTTC
TRBV5-5	NA	TRBJ2-7	NA	CASSLGGASYEQYF	TGTGCCAGCAGCTTGGGGGGAGCTTCCTACGAGCAGTACTTC
TRBV6-5	NA	TRBJ1-2	NA	CASTAGVIYGYTF	TGTGCCAGCACTGCAGGGGTAATCTATGGCTACACCTTC
TRBV14	NA	TRBJ1-3	NA	CASSQDQGGSGNTIYF	TGTGCCAGCAGCCAAGATCAAGGGGGCTCTGGAAACACCATATATTTT
TRBV19	TRBD1	TRBJ1-1	NA	CASANTGETEAFF	TGTGCCAGTGCCAACACAGGGGAAACTGAAGCTTTCTTT
TRBV14	TRBD1	TRBJ2-1	once	CASSQDRGLFNEQFF	TGTGCCAGCAGCCAAGACAGGGGGCTCTTCAATGAGCAGTTCTTC